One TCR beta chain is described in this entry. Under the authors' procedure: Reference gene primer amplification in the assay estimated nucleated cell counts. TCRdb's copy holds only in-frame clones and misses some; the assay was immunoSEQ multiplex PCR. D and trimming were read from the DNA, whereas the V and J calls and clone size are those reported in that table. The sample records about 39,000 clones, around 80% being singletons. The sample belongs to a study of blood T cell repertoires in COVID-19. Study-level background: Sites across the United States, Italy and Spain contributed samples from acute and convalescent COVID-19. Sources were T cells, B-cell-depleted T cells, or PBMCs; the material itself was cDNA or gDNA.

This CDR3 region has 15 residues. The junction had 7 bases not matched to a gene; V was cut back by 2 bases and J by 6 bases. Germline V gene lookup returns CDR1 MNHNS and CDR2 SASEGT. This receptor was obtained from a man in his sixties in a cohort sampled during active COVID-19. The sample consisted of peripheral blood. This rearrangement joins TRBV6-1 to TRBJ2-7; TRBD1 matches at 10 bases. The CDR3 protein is CASSEQTGGKVEQYF. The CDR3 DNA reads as TGTGCCAGCAGTGAACAGACAGGGGGCAAGGTCGAGCAGTACTTC.